This T cell receptor beta chain was captured in a study of T cells in Graves' hyperthyroidism and ophthalmopathy. Study background: Peripheral blood was secured at the point of initial diagnosis, before any treatment.

At least ten counts were recorded for this clonotype. RNA transcripts yielded amplified TCR beta CDR3 regions. The TCR CDR3 was amplified in a first-round RT-PCR using the HTBI primer set. TCRdb independently ran MiXCR on the multiplex PCR reads; one entry per CDR3 protein. The sample shows 96,000 or so distinct CDR3 sequences, under 65% of them seen only once. This TCR was sampled from a woman aged 40-49 years with Graves' hyperthyroidism. The sequenced material came from blood.

The CDR3 bases are TGTGCCAGCAAGTCCGCGCCCCGCGCACAGGTGGAGAGCTCTGGGGCCAACGTCCTGACTTTC. Translating it yields CASKSAPRAQVESSGANVLTF. The chain is built from TRBV14 and TRBJ2-6; the D gene is possibly TRBD1 (5 bases). V lost 7 bases and J lost 0, with 28 bases in between. The CDR3 is made up of 21 amino acids. The V gene's germline CDR1 is SGHDN and CDR2 FVKESK.